These 9 T cell receptor beta chains share one sample of origin, sequenced in a study of blood T cell repertoires in COVID-19. The method was immunoSEQ multiplex PCR; TCRdb's version includes in-frame clones alone and lacks a portion of them. The repertoire includes about 200,000 clones, 80% to 90% of them detected once, and around 1.4% sits in the top ten. The sequenced sample was peripheral blood. The receptors come from a man aged 18-30 years with active or convalescent COVID-19.

This chain connects TRBV18 to TRBJ2-1; 11 bases agree with TRBD2. The V and J ends lost 4 bases and 2 bases, in that order; junction bases with no gene match: 4. CDR3 length equals 16 residues. CDR1 is KGHSH and CDR2 is LQKENI in the germline V gene. CDR3 coding DNA: TGTGCCAGCTCACAGCTAGCGGGAGGAACCTACAATGAGCAGTTCTTC. Translating gives CASSQLAGGTYNEQFF.

This chain joins TRBV11-2 and TRBJ2-7; 11 nucleotides line up with TRBD2. J lost 4 bases, V lost 5 bases, and 4 bases had no gene match. CDR1 and CDR2 (germline): SGHAT, FQNNGV. This CDR3 is 14 amino acids long. CDR3 sequence reads: CASSPGLAGYEQYF. The CDR3, as DNA: TGTGCCAGCAGCCCCGGACTAGCGGGTTACGAGCAGTACTTC. Complete variable domain (other parts from reference TRBV11-2 and TRBJ2-7): EAGVAQSPRYKIIEKRQSVAFWCNPISGHATLYWYQQILGQGPKLLIQFQNNGVVDDSQLPKDRFSAERLKGVDSTLKIQPAKLEDSAVYLCASSPGLAGYEQYFGPGTRLTVT.

The chain combines TRBV7-2 with TRBJ2-2, with 7 bases lining up with TRBD2. The length of the CDR3 is 14 residues. With V trimmed by 4 bases and J by 4 bases, 3 bases remained unmatched. Per the germline V gene, CDR1 is SGHTA and CDR2 is FQGNSA. The CDR3 is CASSSTGGTGELFF. CDR3 coding DNA: TGTGCCAGCAGCTCAACGGGGGGCACCGGGGAGCTGTTTTTT.

The rearrangement joins TRBV11-3 to TRBJ2-1, with D maybe TRBD1 (6 bases). With 5 bases removed from V and 5 bases from J, the gap between germline ends came to 10 bases. There are 13 residues in the CDR3. Per the germline V gene, CDR1 is SGHNT and CDR2 is YENEEA. The CDR3 protein is CASSPGANNEQFF. CDR3 nucleotide sequence: TGTGCCAGCAGCCCAGGGGCTAACAATGAGCAGTTCTTC.

The chain uses TRBV30 and TRBJ2-7; 8 bases align to TRBD2. Germline loops: CDR1 GTSNPN, CDR2 SVGIG (reference sequence). The trim removed 2 bases at V and 7 bases at J, leaving 19 bases unmatched. The CDR3 runs to 17 residues. This CDR3 is CAWSPPPWVAGTGEQYF. The CDR3 bases are TGTGCCTGGAGTCCTCCCCCGTGGGTAGCGGGAACTGGGGAGCAGTACTTC.

The CDR3 DNA reads as TGTGCCAGCAGCCCCGGACGGGGGAGCTCCTACAATGAGCAGTTCTTC. Protein sequence: CASSPGRGSSYNEQFF. The chain joins TRBV7-8 to TRBJ2-1; D might be TRBD2 (6 bases). The length of the CDR3 is 16 residues. V lost 5 bases, J lost 0 bases, and 14 bases lay in between. The germline CDR1 and CDR2 sequences are SGHVS and FQNEAQ.

The J gene is TRBJ2-7, the V gene TRBV27; weak D call: TRBD2 (6 bases). Germline V gene sequence: CDR1 MNHEY, CDR2 SMNVEV (reference sequence). This CDR3 spans 11 amino acids. Trimming removed 6 bases at V and 7 bases at J, with 10 bases between. The CDR3 loop is CASSPGGEQYF. CDR3 in DNA: TGTGCCAGCAGCCCTGGGGGGGAGCAGTACTTC.

The chain couples TRBV7-2 to TRBJ2-3, with D perhaps matching TRBD2 (5 bases). Trimming stripped 5 bases from V and 5 bases from J, with 8 bases between. Germline V gene sequence: CDR1 SGHTA, CDR2 FQGNSA. This CDR3 has 12 amino acids. The CDR3 nucleotides are TGTGCCAGCAGCGCCGCGGGAGATACGCAGTATTTT. This encodes CASSAAGDTQYF.

The CDR3 loop reads CASGLAGEIKTFF. The CDR3 bases are TGTGCTAGTGGTTTGGCGGGAGAAATAAAAACGTTCTTC. J is TRBJ2-1 and V is TRBV12-5; a weak D match, TRBD2 (6 bases). CDR3 length: 13 residues. Germline CDR1 LGHNT, CDR2 FRNRAP. V dropped 1 base and J dropped 15 bases, with 16 bases sitting between them.